This T cell receptor beta chain is drawn from a study of neoadjuvant anti-PD-1 for oral cavity cancer. Documented time point: after neoadjuvant nivolumab, at surgical resection. This CDR3 contains 17 residues. Germline assignment: CDR1 SGHRS and CDR2 YFSETQ. V was clipped by 8 bases and J by 2 bases, with 25 bases between them. Using immunoSEQ multiplex PCR, the repertoire was profiled, and TCRdb retains in-frame clones only, with some absent. In the table there are nearly 15,000 clones, about 34% of which are singletons. The chain is built from TRBV5-1 and TRBJ1-2; weak D call: TRBD1 (6 bases). Here the sequenced sample was tumor tissue, taken after nivolumab (anti-PD-1) treatment. This receptor was taken from a person between 40 and 79 years old with oral cavity squamous cell carcinoma. As DNA, the CDR3 is TGCGCCAGTCTACCCGAGGGGGGGCGCGTATCAAACTATGGCTACACCTTC. Its translation is CASLPEGGRVSNYGYTF.